This TCR beta chain was sequenced for a study of Graves' ophthalmopathy and Graves' hyperthyroidism (dated by TCRdb to the late 2010s). Regarding the complete study: Peripheral blood was collected before any treatment was given, at the time of initial diagnosis. T-cell repertoires of thyroid tissue and blood were compared in over 5 hyperthyroidism patients. Following sample collection, hyperthyroidism patients were given methimazole at a starting dose of 30 mg daily, and ophthalmopathy patients were given high-dose intravenous methylprednisolone. To explore V-J signatures distinguishing ophthalmopathy from hyperthyroidism, a discovery set of under 110 patients (about 44 ophthalmopathy, about 57 stable hyperthyroidism) was enrolled. The independent validation cohort included 18 hyperthyroidism patients plus 17 patients who later progressed from hyperthyroidism to ophthalmopathy. The study used TCR beta repertoire signatures to distinguish Graves' ophthalmopathy from Graves' hyperthyroidism and to predict progression to ophthalmopathy. In total, 120 to 150 blood samples were TCR-sequenced: under 45 ophthalmopathy, around 75 hyperthyroidism and roughly 17 hyperthyroidism-to-ophthalmopathy patients.

For repertoire sequencing, the TCR beta CDR3 regions were amplified from RNA transcripts. The first round was an RT-PCR using HTBI primers with the Qiagen OneStep RT-PCR kit, and this first round was followed by a second-round multiplex PCR, then size selection and purification. The libraries underwent paired-end sequencing with 100 bp reads on an Illumina HiSeq2000. Per the source publication's procedure: SOAPnuke was used to process the reads, removing any read that contained adapters or uncalled bases, had a mean Phred below 15, or lacked an exact match to the constant primer or identifier. High-quality paired reads were merged with COPE v1.2.5. Clonotypes were defined as unique nucleotide sequences and were aligned to IMGT TRB V, D and J references using MiTCR v1.1. Only V-J combinations with frequency above 0.0001 were analysed, covering 98% to 99.2% of repertoires. For each V-J combination, a TCR clonal expansion and chaos score was defined as F50 clonal expansion divided by the chaos observed in the TCRdist matrix. Welch's t-statistics and random forest were used to reduce features to about 14 V-J combinations, which were fed into a naive Bayes classifier. Thyroid-blood repertoire similarity was quantified with the Morisita-Horn index. TCRdb passed the public sequencing reads through fastp at Q25 and MiXCR, retaining productive beta sequences. Rows with a matching CDR3 protein are joined into one entry that keeps the most common DNA and genes. These V and J calls derive from TCRdb rather than the authors' analysis. Counted in this sample were 650,000 to 800,000 distinct CDR3 sequences; over 40% of them appeared once. The ten most abundant clones make up roughly 3.5% of the sample.

What the research found in general, with its limitations: Sample size was not statistically predetermined, and group allocation was not concealed from the investigators. Most expanded thyroid clonotypes with a frequency above 0.001 also appeared in blood, which suggests that blood repertoires may reflect the immune response in the thyroid. The 13-signature model separated ophthalmopathy from stable hyperthyroidism with roughly 88% sensitivity and roughly 84% specificity in cross-validation, and 80%/75% in the test set. In validation, the model predicted ophthalmopathy progression with about 70% sensitivity and approximately 78% specificity; roughly 11 predicted patients were CT-confirmed with GO in a median of roughly 6.8 months.

Deletion took 7 bases off V and 6 bases off J, with a span of 16 bases between the germline ends. The germline V gene supplies CDR1 SGDLS and CDR2 YYNGEE. From the cysteine through the phenylalanine, the CDR3 covers 13 amino acids. Only CDR3 DNA is held: 39 bases, read in frame from base 1. Patients with ophthalmopathy had moderately to severely active disease, with a Clinical Activity Score of 3 or more, a NOSPECS grade of 4 or more, and a disease duration of less than 3 months. Patients were excluded if they had other autoimmune diseases, uncontrolled infections, pregnancy or lactation. Clinical symptoms, serum thyroxine, TRAb, thyroid ultrasound and orbital computed tomography were used for diagnosis. Ficoll-Paque density gradient centrifugation was used to isolate PBMCs from around 9.1 ml of fresh peripheral blood. Total RNA was extracted with Trizol reagent and quality-checked on an Agilent 2100 Bioanalyzer.

As to this clonotype: Its antigen is currently not known. Per-nucleotide qualities are absent, and no much larger clonotype sits a single base away.

Sequenced sample: peripheral blood. Recombination linked TRBV9 to TRBJ1-2, with the D gene uncertain. The sequence was collected from an adult man with Graves' ophthalmopathy. The CDR3 reads CASFAQPYHGYTF. The nucleotide sequence is TGTGCCAGCTTCGCCCAGCCCTATCATGGCTACACCTTC.